The entry that follows covers one T cell receptor (beta chain) sequence. This clone was counted a single time. The antigen it recognizes is unknown. Base qualities are not at hand, and no much larger clone is one base apart. One collaborating source in Seattle enrolled patients while the patients were actively infected and followed the patients over time throughout the course of disease. Each collaborating institution followed its own protocols to collect whole blood in K2EDTA tubes. Collaborator samples were shipped for TCRbeta analysis as frozen whole blood, isolated PBMCs, or DNA extracted from either sample type. The data were taken from a study of blood T cell repertoires in COVID-19 (TCRdb year 2020). For the wider study: Samples from collaborators originated in the United States, Italy and Spain and spanned both the acute and convalescent phases of COVID-19. The repertoires were released in a freely available public database intended as a resource for research on the immune response to SARS-CoV-2. HLA class I and class II types, where available, came from metadata supplied by the sample provider rather than from assay-based typing. Subjects who had been exposed to COVID-19, were actively infected with it, or had recovered from it provided the deeply sampled blood TCRbeta repertoires that made up the dataset. Samples were obtained from the ongoing ImmuneRACE study (first 160 participants) and from some 1,300 subjects provided by 6 global collaborators. The material from the prospective study consisted of cDNA or gDNA derived from T cells, B-cell-depleted T cells, or PBMCs. A de-identified subject ID, COVID-19 status, age in years and sex were almost always included in the sample metadata.

TCRbeta CDR3 regions were amplified from genomic DNA by means of the immunoSEQ Assay, a bias-controlled multiplex PCR. The authors processed their data as follows. Nucleated cell counts per sample were estimated from amplification of reference gene primers within the assay. To quantify the absolute abundance of each unique TCRbeta CDR3 rearrangement, sequence reads were collapsed and filtered. For each sample, productive Simpson clonality was calculated as the square root of Simpson's diversity index over productive rearrangements. This is the immuneACCESS table as TCRdb keeps it, with only in-frame sequences that have V and J called. A part of the clones is gone; compared with another copy, unresolved V genes explain less than half, and the rest is unexplained. The V and J calls and clone size are taken from that table; D and trimming were inferred from the DNA. The sample records a few hundred thousand clones, 75% to 85% of which are singletons. Over 0.95% of the sample is taken by the ten largest.

What the research found in general, with its limitations: The amount of clinical and demographic metadata varied by source and participant and was provided uncurated.

Trimming takes 3 bases from V and 6 bases from J, and the germline ends sit 9 bases apart. Including the terminal cysteine and phenylalanine, the CDR3 comprises 12 residues. CDR3 DNA is the only sequence kept; it has 36 bases, read in frame from the first base. Taken from the germline V gene, the CDR1 and CDR2 loops are MNHNS and SASEGT. This clonotype originated in a young woman with COVID-19, enrolled during active disease. Material for sequencing was peripheral blood. Recombination joined TRBV6-1 with TRBJ2-7; no D gene is confidently identified. The CDR3 loop reads CASSDSLFEQYF. The sequenced DNA: TGTGCCAGCAGTGATTCCCTCTTCGAGCAGTACTTC.